Shown below are 17 T cell receptor beta chains from a single sample sequenced in a study of response to subunit inactivated influenza vaccine. TCRdb redid the calling of the RT-PCR reads with MiXCR, one entry per CDR3 protein. The data show hundreds of thousands of distinct CDR3 sequences, 12% to 15% seen once. This specimen consisted of PBMCs from blood, obtained approximately 15 days before vaccination. Receptors originate from a man between 45 and 60 years old who received an inactivated influenza vaccine.

This clonotype was recorded once. The V and J genes are TRBV20-1 and TRBJ2-2; TRBD2 might be the D (5 bases). Between the trimmed V and J ends, which lost 1 base and 5 bases, there was a span of 8 bases. This CDR3 contains 13 residues. The germline gives CDR1 DFQATT, CDR2 SNEGSKA (reference sequence). The CDR3 protein is CSARVVATGELFF. CDR3 nucleotide sequence: TGCAGTGCTAGAGTAGTAGCGACCGGGGAGCTGTTTTTT.

The chain has TRBV2 and TRBJ1-5; D is ambiguous. CDR1 is SNHLY and CDR2 is FYNNEI in the germline V gene. With 0 bases removed from V and 11 bases from J, the gap between germline ends came to 11 bases. The CDR3 runs 13 residues. CDR3 DNA: TGTGCCAGCAGTGAAGCGCTTATTATGTCCCAGCATTTT. It translates to CASSEALIMSQHF. The complete variable domain, with remaining parts taken from reference TRBV2 and TRBJ1-5, reads EPEVTQTPSHQVTQMGQEVILRCVPISNHLYFYWYRQILGQKVEFLVSFYNNEISEKSEIFDDQFSVERPDGSNFTLKIRSTKLEDSAMYFCASSEALIMSQHFGDGTRLSIL.

This chain links TRBV12-3 or TRBV12-4 with TRBJ2-5, with D tentatively TRBD1 or TRBD2 (6 bases each). Trimming took 8 bases from V and 5 from J, leaving 27 bases between them. This CDR3 spans 17 amino acids. For the CDR3, the DNA is TGTGCCAGCGGATACGACCAACGAGGGGGGCATAGGGAGACCCAGTACTTC. Translation: CASGYDQRGGHRETQYF.

The chain's CDR3 is CASSPLGLADNEQFF. The CDR3 DNA sequence: TGTGCCAGCAGTCCCCTTGGACTAGCGGACAATGAGCAGTTCTTC. The chain links TRBV27 to TRBJ2-1; 10 bases align to TRBD2. CDR3 length: 15 residues. The V gene end was trimmed by 5 bases and the J gene end by 5 bases; junction bases not matched to a gene: 6. Germline CDR1 and CDR2: MNHEY and SMNVEV (reference sequence).

A few counts support this clonotype. The rearrangement uses TRBV6-2 or TRBV6-3 and TRBJ2-1; 7 nucleotides line up with TRBD2. Germline V lookup: CDR1 MNHEY, CDR2 SVGEGT. The CDR3 has 18 amino acids. V was pared by 2 bases and J by 3 bases, with 13 bases of the junction left unmatched. CDR3 nucleotide sequence: TGTGCCAGCAGTTACGGGCGGGGGTACCGTCGTTTCTACAATGAGCAGTTCTTC. It specifies CASSYGRGYRRFYNEQFF.

This clonotype was detected only a few times. This chain uses TRBV3-1 with TRBJ2-1; weak D call: TRBD1 (6 bases). CDR1 LGHDT and CDR2 YNNKEL come from the germline V gene (reference sequence). V was pared by 5 bases and J by 10 bases, with 9 bases between. The length of the CDR3 is 11 residues. The CDR3 here is CASSEQGEQFF. The CDR3 DNA follows: TGTGCCAGCAGCGAGCAGGGGGAGCAGTTCTTC.

This clonotype has just a few counts. The V call is TRBV5-1, the J call TRBJ1-6, with D unclear. Germline values: CDR1 SGHRS, CDR2 YFSETQ. Between the trimmed V and J ends, which lost 6 bases and 14 bases, there was a span of 12 bases. There are 11 residues in the CDR3. CDR3 loop: CASKASGTLHF. The CDR3 coding sequence is TGCGCCAGCAAAGCATCCGGTACCCTCCACTTT.

V is TRBV9 and J is TRBJ2-7; D is possibly TRBD1 or TRBD2 (5 bases each). CDR1 SGDLS and CDR2 YYNGEE come from the germline V gene. The CDR3 runs to 14 residues. The germline V and J ends were trimmed by 2 bases and 3 bases, with 12 bases remaining between them. The CDR3 is CASSVGDAFYEQYF. The CDR3 coding sequence is TGTGCCAGCAGCGTGGGGGACGCCTTCTACGAGCAGTACTTC.

The chain combines TRBV7-2 with TRBJ2-3; TRBD2 matches at 12 bases. Germline V gene data show CDR1 as SGHTA and CDR2 as FQGNSA. Trimming cost V 6 bases and J 4 bases; bases outside gene matches: 8. The CDR3 has 16 residues. The CDR3 DNA reads TGTGCCAGCAGGCCGACCCGACTAGCGGGGGCAGATACGCAGTATTTT. This sequence encodes CASRPTRLAGADTQYF.

This clonotype was observed a handful of times. The chain couples TRBV2 to TRBJ2-7; D is perhaps TRBD1 or TRBD2 (5 bases each). V was cut by 5 bases and J by 6 bases, with 17 bases left in between. CDR1 and CDR2 (germline): SNHLY, FYNNEI. The CDR3 covers 14 residues. The CDR3 sequence: CASSTLGVQGEQYF. CDR3 DNA: TGTGCCAGCAGTACCTTGGGGGTGCAGGGCGAGCAGTACTTC.

The V call is TRBV7-9, the J call TRBJ2-1; tentative D call: TRBD1 (6 bases). The CDR3 loop spans 16 amino acids. Germline-derived CDR1 and CDR2 are SEHNR and FQNEAQ (reference sequence). V was cut by 5 bases and J by 1 base, with 15 bases left in between. This chain's CDR3 is CASSTRAGVSYNEQFF. For the CDR3, the DNA is TGTGCCAGCAGCACGAGAGCAGGGGTATCCTACAATGAGCAGTTCTTC.

The J gene is TRBJ2-5, the V gene TRBV7-2, with 11 bases fitting TRBD2. The CDR3 totals 17 residues. Looked up from germline, CDR1 is SGHTA and CDR2 is FQGNSA. V gave up 0 bases and J gave up 4 bases; unmatched junction bases: 7. In DNA form, the CDR3 reads TGTGCCAGCAGCTTAGCGAGAGGACTAGCGGGCGGAGAGACCCAGTACTTC. It specifies CASSLARGLAGGETQYF.

The chain has TRBV12-5 and TRBJ2-5, with D hard to call. Germline V gives CDR1 LGHNT, CDR2 FRNRAP. The CDR3 contains 11 residues. Trimming cost V 2 bases and J 5 bases, with 3 bases left between them. As DNA, the CDR3 is TGTGCTAGTGGTTTGTGGGAGACCCAGTACTTC. Its translation is CASGLWETQYF.

CDR3 DNA: TGTGCCAGCAGCCACGGTTCCCCTTCACCCCTCCACTTT. Residues: CASSHGSPSPLHF. The chain uses TRBV14 and TRBJ1-6; D unclear. The CDR3 covers 13 residues. Germline assignment: CDR1 SGHDN and CDR2 FVKESK. Trimming removed 3 bases from V and 9 bases from J, with 9 bases in between. Combining the CDR3 with reference TRBV14 and TRBJ1-6 gives the whole variable domain EAGVTQFPSHSVIEKGQTVTLRCDPISGHDNLYWYRRVMGKEIKFLLHFVKESKQDESGMPNNRFLAERTGGTYSTLKVQPAELEDSGVYFCASSHGSPSPLHFGNGTRLTVT.

There are many counts of this clonotype. The rearrangement links TRBV5-1 to TRBJ2-2; D gene ambiguous. Between the trimmed V and J ends, which lost 4 bases and 7 bases, there was a span of 5 bases. Germline CDR1 is SGHRS and CDR2 is YFSETQ. The CDR3 sequence is 11 residues long. This chain's CDR3 is CASSTLGELFF. DNA of the CDR3: TGCGCCAGCAGCACCCTCGGGGAGCTGTTTTTT.

The CDR3 DNA is TGTGCCAGCAGGGATGGGCGGTTAACCGGGGAGCTGTTTTTT. Its translation is CASRDGRLTGELFF. The V and J genes are TRBV7-8 and TRBJ2-2; D is undetermined. This CDR3 contains 14 residues. Germline V CDR1 and CDR2: SGHVS, FQNEAQ. Between the trimmed V and J ends, which lost 6 bases and 5 bases, there was a span of 13 bases.

The chain has TRBV20-1 and TRBJ2-7, with D maybe TRBD1 (5 bases). The V gene's germline CDR1 is DFQATT and CDR2 SNEGSKA (reference sequence). The CDR3 sequence is 13 residues long. Deletions cut 0 bases from V and 4 bases from J, with 10 bases between. CDR3 residues: CSAREAGQYEQYF. The CDR3 coding sequence is TGCAGTGCTAGAGAGGCAGGGCAGTACGAGCAGTACTTC.